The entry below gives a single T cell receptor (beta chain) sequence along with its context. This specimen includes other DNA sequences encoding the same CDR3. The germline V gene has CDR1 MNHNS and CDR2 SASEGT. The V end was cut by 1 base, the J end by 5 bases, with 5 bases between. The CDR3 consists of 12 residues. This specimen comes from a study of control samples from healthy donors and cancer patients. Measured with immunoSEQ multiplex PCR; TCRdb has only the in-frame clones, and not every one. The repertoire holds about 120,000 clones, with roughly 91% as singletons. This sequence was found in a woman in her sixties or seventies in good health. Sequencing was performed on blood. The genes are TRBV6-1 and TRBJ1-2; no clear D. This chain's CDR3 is CASSEGSYGYTF. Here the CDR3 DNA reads TGTGCCAGCAGTGAAGGAAGTTATGGCTACACCTTC.